A single sample is the source of the 29 T cell receptor beta chains below, sequenced in a study of T-cell reconstitution after alpha-beta-depleted transplantation in children. The library targeted TCRbeta and was prepared with unique molecular identifiers. Using its own MiXCR run on the PCR reads, TCRdb lists one record per CDR3 protein. There are 350,000 to 450,000 distinct CDR3 sequences in the sample; over 20% occur only once, and 3% to 4.5% lies in the top ten. The source was PBMCs from the stem cell graft donor, collected from the stem cell graft. Receptor source: a human donor who donated a stem cell graft to a child with acute myeloid leukemia.

The J gene is TRBJ2-3, the V gene TRBV7-2; TRBD1 is a possible D gene (5 bases). The CDR3 contains 15 residues. Per germline, CDR1 SGHTA and CDR2 FQGNSA. Trimming removed 4 bases from V and 1 base from J, with 12 bases in between. CDR3 nucleotides: TGTGCCAGCAGCTCCCAGGACACCCGCACAGATACGCAGTATTTT. Its translation: CASSSQDTRTDTQYF.

For the CDR3, the DNA is TGTGCCACCAGTGATAGGAGCGGCACAGATACGCAGTATTTT. This translates into CATSDRSGTDTQYF. This rearrangement joins TRBV24-1 to TRBJ2-3; D is unresolved. The CDR3 length is 14 residues. Trimming cost V 3 bases and J 1 base, with 7 bases left between them. Germline CDR1 reads KGHDR; CDR2 reads SFDVKD.

The chain recombines TRBV12-3 or TRBV12-4 with TRBJ1-6; the D is unclear. V was shortened by 4 bases and J by 2 bases, with 3 bases between the two germline ends. This CDR3 has 13 amino acids. CDR3 nucleotide sequence: TGTGCCAGCAGTTCCCCCTATAATTCACCCCTCCACTTT. Translating gives CASSSPYNSPLHF.

The gene calls are TRBV7-3 and TRBJ1-2; D is ambiguous. The CDR3 consists of 13 residues. The V gene's germline CDR1 is SGHTA and CDR2 FQGTGA. V lost 5 bases and J lost 4, with 11 bases in between. The DNA for the CDR3 is TGTGCCAGCAGCGCGGGGTTCGGCTATGGCTACACCTTC. This codes for CASSAGFGYGYTF. The full variable domain, its missing parts supplied by reference TRBV7-3 and TRBJ1-2, is GAGVSQTPSNKVTEKGKYVELRCDPISGHTALYWYRQSLGQGPEFLIYFQGTGAADDSGLPNDRFFAVRPEGSVSTLKIQRTERGDSAVYLCASSAGFGYGYTFGSGTRLTVV.

The chain uses TRBV27 and TRBJ2-5; 8 bases align to TRBD2. The CDR3 is 18 residues long. CDR1 is MNHEY, CDR2 SMNVEV, per germline (reference sequence). The J segment lost 7 bases and the V segment lost 2 bases, leaving 18 bases of the junction unmatched. The CDR3 DNA follows: TGTGCCAGCAGTTTAAAGTCTAGCGGGCGACCGGTTCGGGGGACCCAGTACTTC. This translates into CASSLKSSGRPVRGTQYF.

This clonotype has a handful of counts. V and J are TRBV7-2 and TRBJ2-7, with 8 bases that match TRBD2. V trimming: 1 base; J trimming: 4 bases; junction bases outside the gene matches: 6. Germline CDR1 SGHTA, CDR2 FQGNSA. The CDR3 has 15 amino acids. CDR3 sequence (DNA): TGTGCCAGCAGCTTAGAACCGGGAGGGCCTTACGAGCAGTACTTC. Translating it yields CASSLEPGGPYEQYF.

A remark on this clonotype: The conserved closing phenylalanine or tryptophan is absent in this CDR3, likely reflecting a read error. The CDR3 here is CSVAKSYEQYL. The CDR3 DNA follows: TGCAGCGTTGCCAAATCCTACGAGCAGTACTTA. J is TRBJ2-7 and V is TRBV29-1; D uncertain. Trimming left V 4 bases short and J 1 base short, with 5 bases between. Germline CDR1 and CDR2: SQVTM and ANQGSEA. The CDR3 spans 11 residues.

This chain uses TRBV9 with TRBJ2-3; D gene uncertain. V was shortened by 3 bases and J by 3 bases, with 11 bases between the two germline ends. CDR3 length equals 14 residues. Germline values: CDR1 SGDLS, CDR2 YYNGEE. The CDR3 spells CASSDFQNTDTQYF. The CDR3 DNA follows: TGTGCCAGCAGCGATTTCCAGAATACAGATACGCAGTATTTT.

This clonotype has only a few counts. The chain is built from TRBV20-1 and TRBJ2-1; 7 bases are a match to TRBD1. CDR1 is DFQATT and CDR2 is SNEGSKA in the germline V gene (reference sequence). The ends lost 3 bases at V and 8 bases at J; junction bases unmatched: 4. The CDR3 contains 12 residues. This chain's CDR3 is CSARRQGYEQFF. CDR3 nucleotides: TGCAGTGCTAGGCGACAGGGCTATGAGCAGTTCTTC.

There are a few counts of this clonotype. The chain has TRBV24-1 and TRBJ2-2, with 12 bases lining up with TRBD1. CDR1 is KGHDR, CDR2 SFDVKD, per germline. The CDR3 contains 16 residues. Trimming removed 4 bases from V and 6 bases from J; junction bases left unmatched: 5. CDR3 protein: CATSDLGQGAAGELFF. The CDR3, as DNA: TGTGCCACCAGTGACCTGGGACAGGGGGCCGCCGGGGAGCTGTTTTTT.

V and J are TRBV25-1 and TRBJ2-3; 8 bases are a match to TRBD2. The trim removed 3 bases at V and 5 bases at J, leaving 7 bases unmatched. This CDR3 has 15 residues. Per germline, CDR1 MGHDK and CDR2 SYGVNS. CDR3 sequence reads: CASSDEGLAQDTQYF. For the CDR3, the DNA is TGTGCCAGCAGTGATGAAGGACTAGCCCAAGATACGCAGTATTTT.

This rearrangement joins TRBV28 to TRBJ1-2, with a tentative D call TRBD1 (5 bases). CDR3 length: 13 amino acids. V was shortened by 5 bases and J by 4 bases, with 11 bases between the two germline ends. Germline CDR1 and CDR2: MDHEN and SYDVKM. In DNA form, the CDR3 reads TGTGCCAGCAGTGCCCCTAGGGGCTATGGCTACACCTTC. This gives the protein CASSAPRGYGYTF.

The chain uses TRBV7-9 and TRBJ2-1; 8 bases are a match to TRBD2. Germline CDR1 and CDR2: SEHNR and FQNEAQ (reference sequence). V was clipped by 5 bases and J by 5 bases; unmatched bases: 5. CDR3 length: 14 amino acids. As DNA, the CDR3 is TGTGCCAGCAGCCCCGGGACTAGGGACAATGAGCAGTTCTTC. It specifies CASSPGTRDNEQFF.

The chain couples TRBV5-1 to TRBJ2-5; D is possibly TRBD1 or TRBD2 (5 bases each). Trimming cost V 3 bases and J 1 base, with 10 bases left between them. The CDR3 totals 14 residues. Germline CDR1 and CDR2: SGHRS and YFSETQ. The CDR3 reads CASSWGTAQETQYF. In DNA form, the CDR3 reads TGCGCCAGCAGCTGGGGGACGGCCCAAGAGACCCAGTACTTC.

The chain combines TRBV4-2 with TRBJ2-1; TRBD1 is a possible D gene (6 bases). The V and J ends lost 4 bases and 4 bases respectively, with 11 bases between them. Per the germline V gene, CDR1 is LGHNA and CDR2 is YNFKEQ. The CDR3 runs 14 residues. The CDR3 coding sequence is TGTGCCAGCAGCCCAGACAGGTTATACAATGAGCAGTTCTTC. This encodes CASSPDRLYNEQFF.

This clonotype was counted between two and nine times. The V call is TRBV19, the J call TRBJ1-2; 10 positions agree with TRBD1. Per germline, CDR1 LNHDA and CDR2 SQIVND (reference sequence). The J segment lost 7 bases and the V segment lost 1 base, leaving 9 bases of the junction unmatched. The CDR3 is made up of 16 amino acids. This CDR3 is CASSIVARDRGFGYTF. CDR3 sequence (DNA): TGTGCCAGTAGTATAGTGGCGAGGGACAGGGGCTTTGGCTACACCTTC. Based on the CDR3 plus reference TRBV19 and TRBJ1-2, the full variable domain is DGGITQSPKYLFRKEGQNVTLSCEQNLNHDAMYWYRQDPGQGLRLIYYSQIVNDFQKGDIAEGYSVSREKKESFPLTVTSAQKNPTAFYLCASSIVARDRGFGYTFGSGTRLTVV.

The table lists this clonotype with many counts. This chain joins TRBV4-2 and TRBJ2-7, with D perhaps matching TRBD2 (5 bases). V gave up 6 bases and J gave up 0 bases, with 15 bases separating them. CDR3 length equals 15 residues. Germline V lookup: CDR1 LGHNA, CDR2 YNFKEQ. CDR3 region: CASRERITSSYEQYF. DNA for the CDR3: TGTGCCAGCAGGGAACGGATAACTAGCTCCTACGAGCAGTACTTC.

This clonotype has ten or more counts. This chain links TRBV27 with TRBJ2-7; 15 nucleotides agree with TRBD2. This CDR3 region has 16 residues. J gave up 2 bases and V 4 bases, and 3 bases lay outside the gene matches. Germline V gene data show CDR1 as MNHEY and CDR2 as SMNVEV (reference sequence). The CDR3 nucleotides read TGTGCCAGCAGTTCAAGGACTAGCGGGAGGGCCTACGAGCAGTACTTC. Translated, it gives CASSSRTSGRAYEQYF.

CDR3 in amino acids: CASSKGLAGVAYEQYF. DNA of the CDR3: TGCGCCAGCAGCAAGGGACTAGCGGGAGTAGCCTACGAGCAGTACTTC. The chain has TRBV10-2 and TRBJ2-7; 14 positions match TRBD2. V shed 6 bases, J shed 2 bases, and the junction held 6 bases outside the gene matches. CDR1 is WSHSY, CDR2 SAAADI, per germline. The CDR3 spans 16 residues.

The chain carries TRBV7-6 and TRBJ2-5; TRBD1 or TRBD2 may be the D gene (7 bases each). This CDR3 contains 15 residues. Deletions cut 2 bases from V and 2 bases from J, with 12 bases between. Germline V gene sequence: CDR1 SGHVS, CDR2 FNYEAQ. The CDR3 here is CASSLYRGLQETQYF. CDR3 coding DNA: TGTGCCAGCAGCTTATACAGGGGACTACAAGAGACCCAGTACTTC.

The gene calls are TRBV7-6 and TRBJ2-2, with D tentatively TRBD1 or TRBD2 (7 bases each). Between the trimmed V and J ends, which lost 5 bases and 4 bases, there was a span of 14 bases. The germline CDR1 and CDR2 sequences are SGHVS and FNYEAQ. The CDR3 contains 15 residues. CDR3: CASSRDREGTGELFF. The CDR3, as DNA: TGTGCCAGCAGCAGAGACAGGGAGGGCACCGGGGAGCTGTTTTTT.

This chain joins TRBV7-2 and TRBJ2-1; 8 bases line up with TRBD1. The CDR3 has 14 amino acids. Germline CDR1 and CDR2: SGHTA and FQGNSA. After removal of 1 base from V and 6 bases from J, the junction contained 2 bases not matched to a gene. Written as DNA, the CDR3 is TGTGCCAGCAGCTTAGACAGGGGGGTCAATGAGCAGTTCTTC. Its translation: CASSLDRGVNEQFF.

A few counts support this clonotype. V gene TRBV10-3 combines with J gene TRBJ1-1; D perhaps matches TRBD1 (5 bases). This CDR3 comprises 13 residues. The V gene lost 4 bases and the J gene lost 1 base, with 7 bases spanning the gap. Germline V gene sequence: CDR1 ENHRY, CDR2 SYGVKD. The CDR3 DNA reads as TGTGCCATCAGTGGGGACGGGAACACTGAAGCTTTCTTT. Residues: CAISGDGNTEAFF.

V gene TRBV28 combines with J gene TRBJ1-2, with D possibly matching TRBD1 (5 bases). The V end lost 6 bases, the J end lost 5 bases, and 13 bases lay between the germline ends. CDR1 and CDR2 (germline): MDHEN, SYDVKM. The CDR3 has 13 amino acids. The CDR3 reads CASSATGLYGYTF. Here the CDR3 DNA reads TGTGCCAGCAGCGCCACAGGACTATATGGCTACACCTTC.

CDR3 region: CASSLWTENTEAFF. The DNA of the CDR3 is TGTGCCAGCAGTTTATGGACAGAGAACACTGAAGCTTTCTTT. This chain uses TRBV28 with TRBJ1-1, with D perhaps TRBD1 (5 bases). Trimming left V 0 bases short and J 1 base short, with 6 bases between. The CDR3 covers 14 residues. Germline V gives CDR1 MDHEN, CDR2 SYDVKM. Combining the CDR3 with reference TRBV28 and TRBJ1-1 gives the whole variable domain DVKVTQSSRYLVKRTGEKVFLECVQDMDHENMFWYRQDPGLGLRLIYFSYDVKMKEKGDIPEGYSVSREKKERFSLILESASTNQTSMYLCASSLWTENTEAFFGQGTRLTVV.

The chain employs TRBV12-3 or TRBV12-4 and TRBJ1-1; the match to TRBD1 covers 7 bases. The CDR3 extends over 14 amino acids. The J segment lost 3 bases and the V segment lost 8 bases, leaving 9 bases of the junction unmatched. The CDR3 DNA sequence: TGTGCCAGCCGGGACAGCGAAGGGTACACTGAAGCTTTCTTT. It codes for CASRDSEGYTEAFF.

At least ten counts were recorded for this clonotype. CDR3 residues: CASSQEFGTSLREQFF. The CDR3, as DNA: TGCGCCAGCAGCCAGGAATTCGGGACTAGCCTTCGGGAGCAGTTCTTC. V gene TRBV4-1 combines with J gene TRBJ2-1; 9 nucleotides match TRBD2. Germline assignment: CDR1 MGHRA and CDR2 YSYEKL. With V trimmed by 3 bases and J by 10 bases, 13 bases remained unmatched. CDR3 size: 16 residues.

CDR3 sequence: CSASAKLAGTYNEQFF. CDR3 sequence (DNA): TGCAGTGCTAGTGCGAAACTAGCGGGCACCTACAATGAGCAGTTCTTC. This chain links TRBV20-1 with TRBJ2-1; TRBD2 aligns across 9 bases. Germline V gives CDR1 DFQATT, CDR2 SNEGSKA (reference sequence). Trimming removed 3 bases from V and 2 bases from J; junction bases left unmatched: 8. The CDR3 has 16 amino acids.

The chain uses TRBV25-1 and TRBJ2-2; the match to TRBD2 covers 14 bases. V gave up 7 bases and J gave up 6 bases; unmatched junction bases: 4. From germline, CDR1 is MGHDK and CDR2 SYGVNS. CDR3 length: 15 amino acids. CDR3 coding DNA: TGTGCCAGCACTCCGGGACTAGCGGGAGCCGGGGAGCTGTTTTTT. Translated, it gives CASTPGLAGAGELFF.